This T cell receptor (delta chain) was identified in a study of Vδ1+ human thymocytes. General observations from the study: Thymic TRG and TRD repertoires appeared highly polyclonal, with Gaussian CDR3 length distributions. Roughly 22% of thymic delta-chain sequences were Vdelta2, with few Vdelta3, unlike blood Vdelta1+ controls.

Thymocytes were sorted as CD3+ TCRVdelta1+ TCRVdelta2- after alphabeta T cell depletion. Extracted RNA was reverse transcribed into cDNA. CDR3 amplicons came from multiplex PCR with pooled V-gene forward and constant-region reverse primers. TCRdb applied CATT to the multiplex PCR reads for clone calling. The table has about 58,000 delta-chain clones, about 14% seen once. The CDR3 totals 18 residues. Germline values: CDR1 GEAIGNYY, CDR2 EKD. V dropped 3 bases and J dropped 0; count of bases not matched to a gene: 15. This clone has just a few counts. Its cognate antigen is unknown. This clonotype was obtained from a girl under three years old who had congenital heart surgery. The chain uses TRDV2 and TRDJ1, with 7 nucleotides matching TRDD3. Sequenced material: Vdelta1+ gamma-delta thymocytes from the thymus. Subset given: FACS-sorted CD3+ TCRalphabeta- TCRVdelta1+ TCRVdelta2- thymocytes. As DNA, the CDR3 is TGTGCCTGTGACTCCCCGGAGGGGGGATCTTTATACACCGATAAACTCATCTTT. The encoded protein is CACDSPEGGSLYTDKLIF.